One sample yielded the 30 T cell receptor beta chains listed below, sequenced in a study of blood T cells in healthy people across ages. The authors ran a second PCR of about 7 to 11 cycles using a sample-barcoded 5' primer and a J-beta primer mix. TCRdb processed the 5' RACE reads anew with MiXCR; each CDR3 protein has one entry. The sample gives more than 1,400,000 distinct CDR3 sequences, 40% to 50% of which show up once; around 8% is in the top ten. The sample was blood. These receptors all come from a woman aged 18 to 35 in good health.

This clonotype was seen a handful of times. The chain has TRBV6-2 or TRBV6-3 and TRBJ2-5; 11 bases are shared with TRBD1. The J call may be in error: the DNA end matches TRBJ2-7 better. Germline V lookup: CDR1 MNHEY, CDR2 SVGEGT. The CDR3 is made up of 15 amino acids. In nucleotides, the CDR3 is TGTGCCAGCAGTTACCCCCGGACAGGGGGCGACGAGCAGTACTTC. Its translation is CASSYPRTGGDEQYF.

The chain recombines TRBV5-5 with TRBJ2-5; 10 bases are shared with TRBD2. There are 17 residues in the CDR3. Germline CDR1 reads SGHKS; CDR2 reads YYEKEE (reference sequence). J lost 0 bases, V lost 6 bases, and 11 bases had no gene match. The CDR3 here is CASTSQTSGRYQETQYF. The CDR3 DNA sequence: TGTGCCAGCACCTCGCAGACTAGCGGGCGGTACCAAGAGACCCAGTACTTC. Looking up the rest from reference TRBV5-5 and TRBJ2-5 gives the full variable domain: DAGVTQSPTHLIKTRGQQVTLRCSPISGHKSVSWYQQVLGQGPQFIFQYYEKEERGRGNFPDRFSARQFPNYSSELNVNALLLGDSALYLCASTSQTSGRYQETQYFGPGTRLLVL.

This clonotype was detected only once. V gene TRBV12-3 or TRBV12-4 combines with J gene TRBJ2-7; no firm D call. The CDR3 is 15 amino acids. V lost 3 bases and J 6 bases, leaving 18 bases between the germline ends. The DNA for the CDR3 is TGTGCCAGCAGTTTGTGTCTCAGTGAAGTCTGCGAGCAGTACTTC. This codes for CASSLCLSEVCEQYF.

This clonotype was picked up a small number of times. The chain uses TRBV6-1 and TRBJ2-3, with D unresolved. The CDR3 covers 12 residues. The V and J ends lost 3 bases and 6 bases respectively, with 7 bases between them. Germline V gene data show CDR1 as MNHNS and CDR2 as SASEGT. The CDR3 protein is CASSDSADTQYF. CDR3 DNA sequence: TGTGCCAGCAGTGACTCCGCGGATACGCAGTATTTT.

This clonotype appeared a few times. This chain uses TRBV9 with TRBJ2-3; 7 nucleotides match TRBD2. J was trimmed by 3 bases and V by 2 bases; bases with no gene match: 9. This CDR3 is built from 16 residues. Germline assignment: CDR1 SGDLS and CDR2 YYNGEE. The CDR3 DNA is TGTGCCAGCAGCGTCCTATCCGGGACTAAGACAGATACGCAGTATTTT. It encodes CASSVLSGTKTDTQYF.

Here the CDR3 reads CSAANTGSYEQYF. The CDR3 nucleotides read TGCAGTGCTGCAAACACTGGCTCCTACGAGCAGTACTTC. This chain links TRBV20-1 with TRBJ2-7; D is unclear. CDR3 length: 13 amino acids. Trimming cost V 5 bases and J 0 bases, with 11 bases left between them. Germline CDR1 reads DFQATT; CDR2 reads SNEGSKA (reference sequence).

This clonotype has just a few counts. J is TRBJ2-3 and V is TRBV10-2; weak D call: TRBD1 (5 bases). Trimming pared 7 bases from V and 2 bases from J, leaving 13 bases between. This CDR3 is 14 amino acids long. Germline-derived CDR1 and CDR2 are WSHSY and SAAADI. The CDR3 loop is CASTRWGPTDTQYF. The CDR3 nucleotides read TGCGCCAGCACTAGGTGGGGCCCCACAGATACGCAGTATTTT.

The chain is built from TRBV21-1 and TRBJ2-7; the table gives TRBD1 as D, unverified against the DNA. TRBV21-1 is a recognized pseudogene. The CDR3 length is 18 residues. The CDR3 is CASSKVGVPAWRSYEQYF. DNA of the CDR3: TGTGCCAGCAGCAAAGTAGGGGTACCGGCCTGGAGGTCCTACGAGCAGTACTTC.

The chain combines TRBV6-2 or TRBV6-3 with TRBJ2-4, with D possibly being TRBD1 or TRBD2 (6 bases each). The CDR3 runs 13 residues. Trimming pared 10 bases from V and 9 bases from J, leaving 19 bases between. Germline V gene sequence: CDR1 MNHEY, CDR2 SVGEGT. The CDR3 nucleotides read TGTGCCATCACGGGGGCAGAATGGGGCATTCAGTACTTC. Translation: CAITGAEWGIQYF.

This clonotype was seen just once. The gene calls are TRBV6-1 and TRBJ1-2; D unresolved. Germline V gene sequence: CDR1 MNHNS, CDR2 SASEGT. V shed 3 bases and J shed 2 bases, with 13 bases lying between them. This CDR3 region has 15 residues. The CDR3 here is CASSDWDVRNYGYTF. The DNA of the CDR3 is TGTGCCAGCAGTGATTGGGATGTAAGGAACTATGGCTACACCTTC.

This clonotype has more than one count but fewer than ten. The chain joins TRBV18 to TRBJ2-5; D might be TRBD1 (6 bases). The CDR3 totals 16 residues. Germline V gene data show CDR1 as KGHSH and CDR2 as LQKENI. Trimming took 2 bases from V and 5 from J, leaving 18 bases between them. CDR3 DNA sequence: TGTGCCAGCTCACCAATTGGAAACAGGGATGATGAGACCCAGTACTTC. Translation gives CASSPIGNRDDETQYF.

The gene calls are TRBV5-6 and TRBJ1-1; 7 nucleotides match TRBD1. This CDR3 has 13 amino acids. Trimming removed 2 bases from V and 5 bases from J; junction bases left unmatched: 3. Germline assignment: CDR1 SGHDT and CDR2 YYEEEE. The DNA of the CDR3 is TGTGCCAGCAGCTTCACAGGGGTAACTGAAGCTTTCTTT. This encodes CASSFTGVTEAFF.

This clonotype was counted a single time. This chain connects TRBV5-4 to TRBJ2-3, with TRBD2 matching 12 bases. Germline trimming cut 0 bases from V and 6 bases from J; bases unmatched to any gene: 8. Germline loops: CDR1 SGHNT, CDR2 YYREEE (reference sequence). The CDR3 has 17 residues. Here the CDR3 DNA reads TGTGCCAGCAGCTTGGCGACTAGCGGGGGACGCGCGGATACGCAGTATTTT. This translates into CASSLATSGGRADTQYF.

V is TRBV14 and J is TRBJ1-2; D unresolved. Trimming stripped 1 base from V and 0 bases from J, with 9 bases between. Germline V gene data show CDR1 as SGHDN and CDR2 as FVKESK. This CDR3 has 15 amino acids. CDR3 nucleotide sequence: TGTGCCAGCAGCCAAGGCTGGGTTTCTAACTATGGCTACACCTTC. It encodes CASSQGWVSNYGYTF.

This clonotype is a singleton in its sample. The gene calls are TRBV24-1 and TRBJ2-1; 12 bases fit TRBD2. The CDR3 spans 19 residues. Germline trimming cut 0 bases from V and 8 bases from J; bases unmatched to any gene: 13. Germline V gives CDR1 KGHDR, CDR2 SFDVKD. The CDR3 region has the DNA TGTGCCACCAGTGATTTGCTTCTAGCGGGAGGGGAACCGGACGATGAGCAGTTCTTC. Translated: CATSDLLLAGGEPDDEQFF.

The gene calls are TRBV27 and TRBJ2-1, with 13 positions matching TRBD2. Germline CDR1 reads MNHEY; CDR2 reads SMNVEV (reference sequence). The CDR3 runs 17 residues. The junction had 10 bases not matched to a gene; V was cut back by 3 bases and J by 8 bases. DNA for the CDR3: TGTGCCAGCAGTTTTTACGGACTAGCGGGAGTGGGGGATGAGCAGTTCTTC. Its translation is CASSFYGLAGVGDEQFF.

The gene calls are TRBV20-1 and TRBJ2-5, with D perhaps matching TRBD2 (5 bases). CDR1 is DFQATT, CDR2 SNEGSKA, per germline (reference sequence). V gave up 7 bases and J gave up 4 bases, with 13 bases separating them. The CDR3 loop spans 12 amino acids. DNA for the CDR3: TGCAGTGGGGAGAGAGGGCCAGAGACCCAGTACTTC. As protein: CSGERGPETQYF.

This clonotype was found once. The chain links TRBV6-5 to TRBJ1-1; TRBD1 aligns across 11 bases. J was trimmed by 5 bases and V by 6 bases; bases with no gene match: 11. CDR3 length: 16 residues. Per germline, CDR1 MNHEY and CDR2 SVGAGI. CDR3 sequence: CASSPPGQGERTEAFF. The DNA of the CDR3 is TGTGCCAGCAGCCCCCCGGGACAGGGGGAGCGAACTGAAGCTTTCTTT.

This chain joins TRBV6-5 and TRBJ1-2; D perhaps matches TRBD1 (5 bases). The CDR3 runs to 13 residues. V lost 7 bases, J lost 7 bases, and 16 bases lay in between. Germline V gene data show CDR1 as MNHEY and CDR2 as SVGAGI. The CDR3 coding sequence is TGTGCCAGCACGGGGGGGTGGGTTCTTGGCTACACCTTC. It codes for CASTGGWVLGYTF.

This clonotype was found a few times. V gene TRBV5-1 combines with J gene TRBJ2-4, with no clear D. Germline-derived CDR1 and CDR2 are SGHRS and YFSETQ. With 4 bases removed from V and 1 base from J, the gap between germline ends came to 12 bases. The CDR3 extends over 15 amino acids. The CDR3 loop is CASSVATAAKNIQYF. CDR3 coding DNA: TGCGCCAGCAGCGTTGCCACGGCGGCCAAAAACATTCAGTACTTC.

This clonotype turned up a few times. The chain is built from TRBV2 and TRBJ2-3; 8 bases fit TRBD2. The J segment lost 2 bases and the V segment lost 7 bases, leaving 8 bases of the junction unmatched. Germline V gene lookup returns CDR1 SNHLY and CDR2 FYNNEI. The CDR3 length is 15 residues. CDR3 residues: CASKPERGITDTQYF. CDR3 in DNA: TGTGCCAGCAAACCGGAGCGGGGGATCACAGATACGCAGTATTTT.

Note on this clonotype: At one of its ends the junction is not consistent with the germline gene, which may arise from a read error. The chain combines TRBV15 with TRBJ1-2; tentative D call: TRBD1 (6 bases). This CDR3 is 14 amino acids long. In germline, CDR1 is LNHNV, CDR2 YYDKDF (reference sequence). The CDR3 nucleotides read TGTACCACCAGCAGTGAGAGGGGGAGCTATGGCTACACCTTC. This gives the protein CTTSSERGSYGYTF. The entire variable domain, with the rest obtained from reference TRBV15 and TRBJ1-2, is as follows: DAMVIQNPRYQVTQFGKPVTLSCSQTLNHNVMYWYQQKSSQAPKLLFHYYDKDFNNEADTPDNFQSRRPNTSFCFLDIRSPGLGDTAMYLCTTSSERGSYGYTFGSGTRLTVV.

The genes are TRBV15 and TRBJ2-5; TRBD1 matches at 7 bases. CDR3 length: 16 residues. V dropped 4 bases and J dropped 1; count of bases not matched to a gene: 9. CDR1 is LNHNV and CDR2 is YYDKDF in the germline V gene (reference sequence). DNA for the CDR3: TGTGCCACCAGCAAGGGTTCGTCAGGGGGCCAAGAGACCCAGTACTTC. This sequence encodes CATSKGSSGGQETQYF.

The CDR3 sequence: CASRFRRMAPFF. As DNA, the CDR3 is TGTGCCAGCAGGTTTAGAAGGATGGCCCCTTTCTTT. The V and J genes are TRBV28 and TRBJ1-1; D remains unclear. The length of the CDR3 is 12 residues. The ends were cut back, 6 bases at V and 12 bases at J, with 17 bases in the middle. Per the germline V gene, CDR1 is MDHEN and CDR2 is SYDVKM.

This clonotype was observed many times. DNA for the CDR3: TGCAGTGCCCAAGGGGGCTCTGAGACCCAGTACTTC. It yields the protein CSAQGGSETQYF. This sequence joins TRBV20-1 and TRBJ2-5, with 7 bases fitting TRBD1. The CDR3 totals 12 residues. The germline V gene has CDR1 DFQATT and CDR2 SNEGSKA (reference sequence). The V and J ends lost 6 bases and 5 bases, in that order; junction bases with no gene match: 6.

V and J are TRBV3-1 and TRBJ1-2, with D possibly being TRBD1 (5 bases). Trimming left V 1 base short and J 5 bases short, with 17 bases between. The CDR3 consists of 16 residues. Per germline, CDR1 LGHDT and CDR2 YNNKEL (reference sequence). In DNA, the CDR3 is TGTGCCAGCAGCCAAGTCCAGGGCTTGACGCAATATGGCTACACCTTC. Translating it yields CASSQVQGLTQYGYTF.

The chain uses TRBV21-1 and TRBJ2-7; TRBD1 reflects the table's D call only, with no check against the DNA. TRBV21-1 is recorded as a pseudogene. The CDR3 is made up of 12 amino acids. The DNA of the CDR3 is TGTGCCACCACGGGCGGGGGATACGAGCAGTACTTC. Translated, it gives CATTGGGYEQYF.

The chain uses TRBV29-1 and TRBJ1-2; D perhaps matches TRBD1 (6 bases). Germline CDR1 SQVTM, CDR2 ANQGSEA. This CDR3 is 11 amino acids long. Between the trimmed V and J ends, which lost 3 bases and 8 bases, there was a span of 10 bases. CDR3 sequence reads: CSVEKGGGYTF. The DNA of the CDR3 is TGCAGCGTTGAGAAGGGGGGCGGCTACACCTTC.

This clonotype was observed a few times. The chain combines TRBV20-1 with TRBJ2-3; tentatively, D is TRBD1 (6 bases). CDR3 length: 14 residues. Trimming left V 6 bases short and J 3 bases short, with 16 bases between. CDR1 and CDR2 (germline): DFQATT, SNEGSKA (reference sequence). The CDR3 loop reads CSAEGERRTDTQYF. The CDR3 region has the DNA TGCAGTGCAGAGGGGGAGAGGCGGACAGATACGCAGTATTTT.

The genes are TRBV4-2 and TRBJ2-7; maybe TRBD2 (5 bases). The CDR3 covers 16 residues. In germline, CDR1 is LGHNA, CDR2 YNFKEQ. V was clipped by 3 bases and J by 2 bases, with 17 bases between them. CDR3 amino acids: CASSHRAGVDTYEQYF. CDR3 nucleotides: TGTGCCAGCAGCCATAGGGCCGGGGTCGATACCTACGAGCAGTACTTC.